The T cell receptor beta chain under discussion was sequenced for a study of blood T cell repertoires in COVID-19. The germline gives CDR1 MDHEN, CDR2 SYDVKM. The CDR3 loop spans 14 amino acids. The V and J ends lost 9 bases and 0 bases respectively, with 11 bases between them. The data were produced by immunoSEQ multiplex PCR, yet TCRdb's version contains in-frame clones alone and is incomplete. The sample gives about 280,000 clones, under 90% of which show up once; roughly 9.4% is in the top ten. The J gene is TRBJ1-4, the V gene TRBV28, with no clear D. Sequencing was performed on peripheral blood. This receptor was taken from a woman between 45 and 60 years old who had recovered from COVID-19. Here the CDR3 DNA reads TGTGCCAGTCTCCGTCCTGCAACTAATGAAAAACTGTTTTTT. Encoded protein: CASLRPATNEKLFF.